The following is a T cell receptor beta chain sequence with its context. Its cognate antigen is unknown. The data are from a study of shared clonotypes between healthy human individuals. Regarding the study as a whole: Clonotype sharing across donors was expected to vary with sequencing depth.

Combination of CD45RO+ cells with CCR7-negative CD45RA+ TemRA cells was used for CD8 memory. The data were produced by immunoSEQ multiplex PCR, yet TCRdb's version contains in-frame clones alone and is incomplete. The sample includes roughly 720,000 clones, less than 95% of them seen just once. The ends were cut back, 5 bases at V and 0 bases at J, with 17 bases in the middle. The germline V gene has CDR1 SGHAT and CDR2 FQNNGV. CDR3 length: 17 amino acids. Sequenced: memory CD8+ T cells from PBMCs. Subset specified: CD45RO+ cells pooled with CCR7-negative TemRA cells. This receptor was taken from a man between 18 and 35 years old in good health. Some clones in this sample may be carry-over from other donors' samples. The V call is TRBV11-2, the J call TRBJ2-1; D possibly uses TRBD1 or TRBD2 (5 bases each). The CDR3 loop is CASSPTRGRSSYNEQFF. CDR3 coding DNA: TGTGCCAGCAGCCCCACACGGGGCCGGAGCTCCTACAATGAGCAGTTCTTC.